The 32 T cell receptor beta chains below come from one sample, sequenced in a study of T cell repertoires in cytomegalovirus infection. Antigens for these TCRs are unknown. TCRdb recomputed calls from the reads with MiXCR, one row per CDR3 protein. The sample lists approximately 50,000 distinct CDR3 sequences; more than 15% were seen once. This specimen consisted of CD8+ T cells from cultured PBMCs, obtained from culture after CMV antigen stimulation. The receptors shown here come from a human donor in good health (CMV status not recorded). Some clones in this sample may be carry-over from other donors' samples.

The V and J genes are TRBV7-3 and TRBJ2-7; the D gene is possibly TRBD2 (6 bases). From germline, CDR1 is SGHTA and CDR2 FQGTGA. This CDR3 comprises 12 residues. V was cut by 7 bases and J by 4 bases, with 11 bases left in between. CDR3 in amino acids: CASKGGDYEQYF. CDR3 coding DNA: TGTGCCAGCAAAGGAGGGGATTACGAGCAGTACTTC.

The CDR3 DNA is TGTGCCAGCAGCACTCGCACAGGGAGGGACGGCTACACCTTC. The encoded protein is CASSTRTGRDGYTF. This sequence joins TRBV9 and TRBJ1-2; tentatively, D is TRBD1 (6 bases). The CDR3 consists of 14 residues. Germline V gene lookup returns CDR1 SGDLS and CDR2 YYNGEE. V gave up 4 bases and J gave up 8 bases, with 18 bases separating them.

The sample holds a few counts of this clonotype. The rearrangement links TRBV5-6 to TRBJ2-4, with a possible D match to TRBD2 (5 bases). CDR3 length: 16 residues. Trimming removed 3 bases at V and 5 bases at J, with 18 bases between. From germline, CDR1 is SGHDT and CDR2 YYEEEE. The CDR3 bases are TGTGCCAGCAGCTCCCAAGGAGGATGGCCTGAAAACATTCAGTACTTC. It codes for CASSSQGGWPENIQYF.

The table lists this clonotype with a few counts. The rearrangement links TRBV28 to TRBJ2-3, with D unresolved. The CDR3 is 14 amino acids. Germline assignment: CDR1 MDHEN and CDR2 SYDVKM. Trimming shortened V by 6 bases and J by 2 bases, and 12 bases separated the two germline ends. In DNA, the CDR3 is TGTGCCAGCAGCCTAAGGACCATCACAGATACGCAGTATTTT. Its protein is CASSLRTITDTQYF.

The chain carries TRBV27 and TRBJ2-1, with D possibly being TRBD2 (5 bases). Per germline, CDR1 MNHEY and CDR2 SMNVEV (reference sequence). Trimming cost V 0 bases and J 0 bases, with 6 bases left between them. The CDR3 contains 15 residues. The CDR3 DNA sequence: TGTGCCAGCAGTTTATCCAGCGGCTCCTACAATGAGCAGTTCTTC. The encoded protein is CASSLSSGSYNEQFF.

The chain has TRBV7-9 and TRBJ1-2, with 8 bases lining up with TRBD1. Germline V gives CDR1 SEHNR, CDR2 FQNEAQ (reference sequence). With V trimmed by 8 bases and J by 6 bases, 11 bases remained unmatched. The CDR3 sequence is 14 residues long. The CDR3: CASVGTGPRDGYTF. The CDR3 DNA reads TGTGCCAGCGTTGGGACAGGACCCCGGGATGGCTACACCTTC.

This clonotype has a count of ten or more. The V and J genes are TRBV4-3 and TRBJ2-1, with no clear D. This CDR3 region has 12 residues. The ends were cut back, 3 bases at V and 4 bases at J, with 4 bases in the middle. Germline loops: CDR1 LGHNA, CDR2 YSLEER. CDR3: CASSQYYNEQFF. As DNA, the CDR3 is TGCGCCAGCAGCCAGTATTACAATGAGCAGTTCTTC.

The V gene is TRBV4-3, the J gene TRBJ1-2, with D tentatively TRBD1 (5 bases). The CDR3 contains 16 residues. The germline V gene has CDR1 LGHNA and CDR2 YSLEER. V was trimmed by 1 base and J by 3 bases, leaving 15 bases between them. Here the CDR3 reads CASSQGYPPGHYGYTF. CDR3 sequence (DNA): TGCGCCAGCAGCCAAGGTTACCCCCCGGGACACTATGGCTACACCTTC.

This clonotype occurred a few times. The rearrangement links TRBV4-2 to TRBJ2-1, with a possible D match to TRBD2 (5 bases). CDR1 and CDR2 (germline): LGHNA, YNFKEQ. The germline V and J ends were trimmed by 0 bases and 2 bases, with 5 bases remaining between them. The length of the CDR3 is 14 residues. The CDR3 region is CASSQELAYNEQFF. As DNA, the CDR3 is TGTGCCAGCAGCCAAGAACTAGCCTACAATGAGCAGTTCTTC.

The rearrangement joins TRBV7-9 to TRBJ2-1, with 10 bases identical to TRBD2. Germline CDR1 is SEHNR and CDR2 is FQNEAQ (reference sequence). CDR3 length: 15 amino acids. V was clipped by 5 bases and J by 5 bases; unmatched bases: 6. In DNA form, the CDR3 reads TGTGCCAGCAGCATGCGGACTAGCGGAGACAATGAGCAGTTCTTC. Its protein is CASSMRTSGDNEQFF.

This clonotype was counted a few times. The chain links TRBV7-3 to TRBJ1-1, with D perhaps TRBD1 (6 bases). V dropped 5 bases and J dropped 1 base, with 11 bases sitting between them. The CDR3 consists of 14 residues. Germline assignment: CDR1 SGHTA and CDR2 FQGTGA. CDR3 nucleotides: TGTGCCAGCAGCCCGATAGGGGGGAACACTGAAGCTTTCTTT. This gives the protein CASSPIGGNTEAFF.

V usage is TRBV4-2 and J usage is TRBJ2-3; 13 nucleotides agree with TRBD2. Germline lookup yields CDR1 LGHNA and CDR2 YNFKEQ. This CDR3 region has 18 residues. V shed 4 bases, J shed 4 bases, and the junction held 11 bases outside the gene matches. The CDR3 DNA follows: TGTGCCAGCAGCCCCCCCCCACTAGCGGGAGGGCGGGCAGATACGCAGTATTTT. It encodes CASSPPPLAGGRADTQYF.

The rearrangement links TRBV7-2 to TRBJ2-1; D might be TRBD2 (5 bases). V lost 1 base to trimming and J lost 8 bases, with 15 bases between them. This CDR3 has 15 amino acids. CDR1 and CDR2 (germline): SGHTA, FQGNSA. CDR3 sequence (DNA): TGTGCCAGCAGCTTAGACCCGGGGTTGGGCGATGAGCAGTTCTTC. Its protein is CASSLDPGLGDEQFF.

The V and J genes are TRBV4-1 and TRBJ2-1; 10 bases agree with TRBD2. The CDR3 runs to 18 residues. Germline loops: CDR1 MGHRA, CDR2 YSYEKL. J was trimmed by 5 bases and V by 1 base; bases with no gene match: 11. In DNA, the CDR3 is TGCGCCAGCAGCCAAGCCATTTCCGGGACTAGCGCGCACAATGAGCAGTTCTTC. Its translation: CASSQAISGTSAHNEQFF.

This rearrangement joins TRBV28 to TRBJ2-7; the D call may be TRBD1 or TRBD2 (5 bases each). From germline, CDR1 is MDHEN and CDR2 SYDVKM. CDR3 size: 15 residues. The V end lost 1 base, the J end lost 6 bases, and 16 bases lay between the germline ends. CDR3 loop: CASSLSGIGAPEQYF. CDR3 nucleotides: TGTGCCAGCAGTTTATCCGGGATTGGGGCCCCCGAGCAGTACTTC.

The chain combines TRBV10-3 with TRBJ1-5; D may be TRBD1 (6 bases). The germline gives CDR1 ENHRY, CDR2 SYGVKD. V lost 3 bases, J lost 6 bases, and 15 bases lay in between. The CDR3 loop spans 15 amino acids. In DNA, the CDR3 is TGTGCCATCAGTGATACCTTTGGGGGCGTTCAGCCCCAGCATTTT. Translated, it gives CAISDTFGGVQPQHF.

This clonotype appeared a few times. V is TRBV7-2 and J is TRBJ2-5; no firm D call. CDR1 and CDR2 from the germline V gene are SGHTA and FQGNSA. Trimming removed 1 base at V and 7 bases at J, with 10 bases between. The CDR3 spans 13 residues. The CDR3 coding sequence is TGTGCCAGCAGCTTAGTCTTGGCCTCGACCCAGTACTTC. It is translated as CASSLVLASTQYF.

The chain joins TRBV28 to TRBJ1-1; 7 bases match TRBD1. After removal of 5 bases from V and 11 bases from J, the junction contained 11 bases not matched to a gene. Germline-derived CDR1 and CDR2 are MDHEN and SYDVKM. CDR3 size: 13 residues. CDR3 residues: CASSLGQASWAFF. The CDR3 coding sequence is TGTGCCAGCAGTCTCGGACAGGCCTCATGGGCTTTCTTT. Full variable domain (missing parts from reference TRBV28 and TRBJ1-1): DVKVTQSSRYLVKRTGEKVFLECVQDMDHENMFWYRQDPGLGLRLIYFSYDVKMKEKGDIPEGYSVSREKKERFSLILESASTNQTSMYLCASSLGQASWAFFGQGTRLTVV.

This clonotype showed up just a few times. This rearrangement joins TRBV7-2 to TRBJ2-2, with TRBD1 as a possible D gene (6 bases). The CDR3 covers 14 residues. The germline gives CDR1 SGHTA, CDR2 FQGNSA. Trimming shortened V by 5 bases and J by 7 bases, and 14 bases separated the two germline ends. The CDR3 sequence is CASSTPTGLGELFF. The CDR3 region has the DNA TGTGCCAGCAGCACGCCGACAGGACTCGGGGAGCTGTTTTTT.

The chain employs TRBV7-2 and TRBJ1-1; TRBD1 agrees at 7 bases. Germline-derived CDR1 and CDR2 are SGHTA and FQGNSA. This CDR3 is 17 amino acids long. V shed 4 bases, J shed 4 bases, and the junction held 15 bases outside the gene matches. DNA of the CDR3: TGTGCCAGCAGCTCCCGGACCTTGACAGGGCGGACCACTGAAGCTTTCTTT. The encoded protein is CASSSRTLTGRTTEAFF.

The chain carries TRBV7-2 and TRBJ2-4; D may be TRBD1 or TRBD2 (5 bases each). V was clipped by 5 bases and J by 12 bases, with 17 bases between them. Per the germline V gene, CDR1 is SGHTA and CDR2 is FQGNSA. This CDR3 is built from 13 residues. The CDR3 sequence: CASSIRDPRNQYF. The CDR3 DNA reads TGTGCCAGCAGCATCCGGGACCCGAGGAATCAGTACTTC.

This clonotype was counted a few times. The gene calls are TRBV6-2 or TRBV6-3 and TRBJ2-7, with 7 positions matching TRBD2. J was trimmed by 1 base and V by 7 bases; bases with no gene match: 7. The CDR3 totals 14 residues. The germline gives CDR1 MNHEY, CDR2 SVGEGT. CDR3 sequence: CASTPRGGSYEQYF. CDR3 bases: TGTGCCAGCACCCCTCGCGGGGGATCCTACGAGCAGTACTTC.

J is TRBJ2-2 and V is TRBV7-2, with 8 bases identical to TRBD1. CDR1 is SGHTA and CDR2 is FQGNSA in the germline V gene. The V and J ends lost 1 base and 3 bases, in that order; junction bases with no gene match: 4. The CDR3 contains 16 residues. This CDR3 is CASSLDPGGYTGELFF. In nucleotides, the CDR3 is TGTGCCAGCAGCTTAGATCCAGGGGGCTACACCGGGGAGCTGTTTTTT.

V and J are TRBV7-9 and TRBJ1-5; TRBD1 might be the D (5 bases). The germline gives CDR1 SEHNR, CDR2 FQNEAQ (reference sequence). The V and J ends lost 5 bases and 0 bases respectively, with 11 bases between them. The CDR3 loop spans 15 amino acids. DNA of the CDR3: TGTGCCAGCAGCCTCGACAGTTATAGCAATCAGCCCCAGCATTTT. Translated, it gives CASSLDSYSNQPQHF.

The CDR3 sequence: CASSYSGLPQETQYF. The CDR3 DNA sequence: TGTGCCAGCAGTTACTCTGGACTACCACAAGAGACCCAGTACTTC. V usage is TRBV6-5 and J usage is TRBJ2-5; tentative D call: TRBD2 (6 bases). Germline values: CDR1 MNHEY, CDR2 SVGAGI. The CDR3 loop spans 15 amino acids. Trimming cost V 0 bases and J 2 bases, with 10 bases left between them.

The chain combines TRBV7-4 with TRBJ1-5; TRBD1 might be the D (6 bases). Trimming left V 4 bases short and J 6 bases short, with 13 bases between. This CDR3 comprises 14 residues. CDR1 SGHVT and CDR2 SQSDAQ come from the germline V gene. The chain's CDR3 is CASSSPGAIQPQHF. The CDR3 DNA follows: TGTGCCAGCAGCTCACCAGGGGCGATTCAGCCCCAGCATTTT.

This clonotype was detected a few times. This chain links TRBV27 with TRBJ2-7; maybe TRBD2 (5 bases). Trimming removed 4 bases from V and 1 base from J, with 17 bases in between. The CDR3 is 16 residues long. The germline CDR1 and CDR2 sequences are MNHEY and SMNVEV (reference sequence). The CDR3 DNA sequence: TGTGCCAGCAGTTCGGACCCTACTAGGAGATCCTACGAGCAGTACTTC. Amino acids: CASSSDPTRRSYEQYF.

The CDR3 reads CASSPSGGALNEQFF. The CDR3 coding sequence is TGTGCCAGCAGTCCGAGCGGGGGGGCATTAAATGAGCAGTTCTTC. The V and J genes are TRBV12-3 or TRBV12-4 and TRBJ2-1, with 10 bases fitting TRBD2. With V trimmed by 5 bases and J by 7 bases, 8 bases remained unmatched. This CDR3 contains 15 residues.

In this sample, this clonotype turned up a few times. The chain couples TRBV6-4 to TRBJ2-3; D unresolved. The germline V gene encodes CDR1 MRHNA and CDR2 SNTAGT. The CDR3 runs to 14 residues. Deletions cut 0 bases from V and 1 base from J, with 5 bases between. The CDR3 bases are TGTGCCAGCAGTGACTCGCCGGGCACAGATACGCAGTATTTT. It specifies CASSDSPGTDTQYF.

This clonotype was detected a few times. The J gene is TRBJ2-2, the V gene TRBV19; 11 bases agree with TRBD2. V trimming: 3 bases; J trimming: 3 bases; junction bases outside the gene matches: 6. CDR3 length equals 17 residues. The V gene's germline CDR1 is LNHDA and CDR2 SQIVND (reference sequence). The CDR3 region has the DNA TGTGCCAGTAGTATCCTCCTAGCGGGGGGTCACACCGGGGAGCTGTTTTTT. This encodes CASSILLAGGHTGELFF.

V gene TRBV5-6 combines with J gene TRBJ2-5; D unresolved. Trimming pared 3 bases from V and 0 bases from J, leaving 15 bases between. CDR1 and CDR2 from the germline V gene are SGHDT and YYEEEE. CDR3 size: 16 residues. CDR3 sequence reads: CASSSRQEGYQETQYF. The CDR3 DNA reads as TGTGCCAGCAGCTCCCGGCAGGAAGGGTACCAAGAGACCCAGTACTTC.

V is TRBV4-3 and J is TRBJ2-7; D gene ambiguous. Per the germline V gene, CDR1 is LGHNA and CDR2 is YSLEER. This CDR3 has 14 residues. V lost 1 base and J 1 base, leaving 8 bases between the germline ends. CDR3 residues: CASSQGAFSYEQYF. The CDR3 nucleotides read TGCGCCAGCAGCCAAGGGGCGTTTTCCTACGAGCAGTACTTC.